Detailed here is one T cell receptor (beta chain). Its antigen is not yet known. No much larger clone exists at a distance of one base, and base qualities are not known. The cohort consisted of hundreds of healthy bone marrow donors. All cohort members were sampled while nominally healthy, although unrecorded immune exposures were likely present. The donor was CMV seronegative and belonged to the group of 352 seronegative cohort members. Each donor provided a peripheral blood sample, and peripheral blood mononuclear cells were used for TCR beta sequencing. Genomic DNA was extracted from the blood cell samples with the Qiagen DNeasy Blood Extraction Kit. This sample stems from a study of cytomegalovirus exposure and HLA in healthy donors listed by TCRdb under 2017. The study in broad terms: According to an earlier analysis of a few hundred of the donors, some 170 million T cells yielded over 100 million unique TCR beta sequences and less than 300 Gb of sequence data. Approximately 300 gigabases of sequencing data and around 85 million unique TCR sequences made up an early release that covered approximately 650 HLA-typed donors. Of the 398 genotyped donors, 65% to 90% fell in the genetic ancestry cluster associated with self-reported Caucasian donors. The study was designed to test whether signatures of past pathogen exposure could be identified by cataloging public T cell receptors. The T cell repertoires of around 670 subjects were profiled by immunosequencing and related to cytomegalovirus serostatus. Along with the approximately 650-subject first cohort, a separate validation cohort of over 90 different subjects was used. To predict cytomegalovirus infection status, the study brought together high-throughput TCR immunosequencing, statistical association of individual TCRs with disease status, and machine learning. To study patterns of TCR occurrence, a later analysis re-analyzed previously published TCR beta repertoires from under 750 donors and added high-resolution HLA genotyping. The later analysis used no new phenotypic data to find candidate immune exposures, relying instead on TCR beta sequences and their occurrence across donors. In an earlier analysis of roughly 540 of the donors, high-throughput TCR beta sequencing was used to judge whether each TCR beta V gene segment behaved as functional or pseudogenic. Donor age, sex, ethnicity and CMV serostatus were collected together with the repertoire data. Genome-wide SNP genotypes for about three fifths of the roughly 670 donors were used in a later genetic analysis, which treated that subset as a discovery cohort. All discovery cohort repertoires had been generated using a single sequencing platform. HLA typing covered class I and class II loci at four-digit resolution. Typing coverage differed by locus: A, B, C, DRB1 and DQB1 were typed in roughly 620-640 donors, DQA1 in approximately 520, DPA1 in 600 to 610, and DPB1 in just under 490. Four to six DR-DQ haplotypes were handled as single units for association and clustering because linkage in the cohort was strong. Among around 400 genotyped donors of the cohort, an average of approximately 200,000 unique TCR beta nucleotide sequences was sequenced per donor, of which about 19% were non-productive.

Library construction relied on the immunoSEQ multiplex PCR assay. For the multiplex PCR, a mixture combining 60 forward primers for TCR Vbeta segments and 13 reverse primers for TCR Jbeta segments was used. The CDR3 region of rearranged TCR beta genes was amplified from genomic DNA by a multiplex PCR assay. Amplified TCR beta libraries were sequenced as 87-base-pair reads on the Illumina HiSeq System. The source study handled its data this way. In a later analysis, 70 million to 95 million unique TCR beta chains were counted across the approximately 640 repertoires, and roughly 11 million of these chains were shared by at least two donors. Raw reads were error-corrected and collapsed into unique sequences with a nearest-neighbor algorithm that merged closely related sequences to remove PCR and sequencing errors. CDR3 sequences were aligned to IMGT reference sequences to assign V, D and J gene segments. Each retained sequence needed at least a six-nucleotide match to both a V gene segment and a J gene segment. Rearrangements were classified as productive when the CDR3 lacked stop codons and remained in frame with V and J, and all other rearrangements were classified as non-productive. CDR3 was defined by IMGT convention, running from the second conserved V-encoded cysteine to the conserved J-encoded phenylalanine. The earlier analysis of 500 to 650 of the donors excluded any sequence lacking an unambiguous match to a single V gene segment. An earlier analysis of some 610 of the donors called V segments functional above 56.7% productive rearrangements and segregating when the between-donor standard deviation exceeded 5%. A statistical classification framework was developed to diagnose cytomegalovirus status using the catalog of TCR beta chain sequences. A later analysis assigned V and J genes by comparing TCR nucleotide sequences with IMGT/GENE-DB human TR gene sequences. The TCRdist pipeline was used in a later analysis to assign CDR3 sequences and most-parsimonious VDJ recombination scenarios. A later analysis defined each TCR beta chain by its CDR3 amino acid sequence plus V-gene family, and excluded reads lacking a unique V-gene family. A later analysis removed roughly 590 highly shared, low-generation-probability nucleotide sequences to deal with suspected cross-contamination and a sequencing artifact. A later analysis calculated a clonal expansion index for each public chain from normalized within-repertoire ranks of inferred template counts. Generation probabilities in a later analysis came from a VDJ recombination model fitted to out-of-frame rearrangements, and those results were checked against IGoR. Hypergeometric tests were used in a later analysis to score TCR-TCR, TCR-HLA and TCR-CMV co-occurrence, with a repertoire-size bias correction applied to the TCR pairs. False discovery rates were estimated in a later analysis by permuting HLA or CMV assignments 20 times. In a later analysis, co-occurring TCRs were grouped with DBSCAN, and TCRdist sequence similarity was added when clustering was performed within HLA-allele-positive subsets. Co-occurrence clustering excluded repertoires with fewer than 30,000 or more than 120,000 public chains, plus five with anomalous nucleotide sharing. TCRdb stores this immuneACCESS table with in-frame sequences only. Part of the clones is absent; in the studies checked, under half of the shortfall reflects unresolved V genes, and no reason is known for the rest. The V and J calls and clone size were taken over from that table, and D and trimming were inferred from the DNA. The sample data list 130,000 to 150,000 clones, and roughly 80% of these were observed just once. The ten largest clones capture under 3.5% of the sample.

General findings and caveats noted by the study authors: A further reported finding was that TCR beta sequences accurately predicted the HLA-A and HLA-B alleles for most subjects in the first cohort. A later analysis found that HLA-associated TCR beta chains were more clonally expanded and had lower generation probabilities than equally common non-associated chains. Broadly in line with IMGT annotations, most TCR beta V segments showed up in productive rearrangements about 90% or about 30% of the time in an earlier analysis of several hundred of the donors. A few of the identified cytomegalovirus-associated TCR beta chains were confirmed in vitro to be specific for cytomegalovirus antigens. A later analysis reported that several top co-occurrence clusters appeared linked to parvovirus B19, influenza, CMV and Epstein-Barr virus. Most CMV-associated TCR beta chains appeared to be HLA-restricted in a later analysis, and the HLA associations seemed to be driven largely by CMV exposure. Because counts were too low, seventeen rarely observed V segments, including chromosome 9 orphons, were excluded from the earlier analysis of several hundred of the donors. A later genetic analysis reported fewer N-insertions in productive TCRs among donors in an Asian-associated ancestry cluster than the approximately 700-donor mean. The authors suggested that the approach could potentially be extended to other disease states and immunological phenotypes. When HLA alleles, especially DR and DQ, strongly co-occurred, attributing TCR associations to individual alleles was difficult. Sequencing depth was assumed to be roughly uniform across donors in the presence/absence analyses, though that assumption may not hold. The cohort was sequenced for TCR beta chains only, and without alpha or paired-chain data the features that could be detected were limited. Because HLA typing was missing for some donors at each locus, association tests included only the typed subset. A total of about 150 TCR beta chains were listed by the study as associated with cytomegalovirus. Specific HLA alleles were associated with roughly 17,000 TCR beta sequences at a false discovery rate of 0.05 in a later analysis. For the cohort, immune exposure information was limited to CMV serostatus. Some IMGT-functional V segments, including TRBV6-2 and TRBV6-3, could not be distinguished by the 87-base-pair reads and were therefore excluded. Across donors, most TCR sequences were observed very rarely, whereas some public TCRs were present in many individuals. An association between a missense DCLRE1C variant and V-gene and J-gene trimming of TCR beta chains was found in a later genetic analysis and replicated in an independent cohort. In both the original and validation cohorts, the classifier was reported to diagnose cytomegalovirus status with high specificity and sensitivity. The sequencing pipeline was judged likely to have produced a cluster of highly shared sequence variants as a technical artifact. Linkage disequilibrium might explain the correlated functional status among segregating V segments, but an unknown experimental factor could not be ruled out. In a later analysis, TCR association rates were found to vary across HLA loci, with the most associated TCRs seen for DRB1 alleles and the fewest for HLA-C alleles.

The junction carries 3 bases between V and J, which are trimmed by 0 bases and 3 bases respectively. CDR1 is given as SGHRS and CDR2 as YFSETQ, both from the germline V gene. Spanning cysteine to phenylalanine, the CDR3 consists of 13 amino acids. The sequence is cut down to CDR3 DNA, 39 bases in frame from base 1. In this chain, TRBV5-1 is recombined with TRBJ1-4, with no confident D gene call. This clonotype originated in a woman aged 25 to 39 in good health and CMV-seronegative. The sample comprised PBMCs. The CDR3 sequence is CASSLGPNEKLFF. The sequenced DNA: TGCGCCAGCAGCTTGGGGCCTAATGAAAAACTGTTTTTT.